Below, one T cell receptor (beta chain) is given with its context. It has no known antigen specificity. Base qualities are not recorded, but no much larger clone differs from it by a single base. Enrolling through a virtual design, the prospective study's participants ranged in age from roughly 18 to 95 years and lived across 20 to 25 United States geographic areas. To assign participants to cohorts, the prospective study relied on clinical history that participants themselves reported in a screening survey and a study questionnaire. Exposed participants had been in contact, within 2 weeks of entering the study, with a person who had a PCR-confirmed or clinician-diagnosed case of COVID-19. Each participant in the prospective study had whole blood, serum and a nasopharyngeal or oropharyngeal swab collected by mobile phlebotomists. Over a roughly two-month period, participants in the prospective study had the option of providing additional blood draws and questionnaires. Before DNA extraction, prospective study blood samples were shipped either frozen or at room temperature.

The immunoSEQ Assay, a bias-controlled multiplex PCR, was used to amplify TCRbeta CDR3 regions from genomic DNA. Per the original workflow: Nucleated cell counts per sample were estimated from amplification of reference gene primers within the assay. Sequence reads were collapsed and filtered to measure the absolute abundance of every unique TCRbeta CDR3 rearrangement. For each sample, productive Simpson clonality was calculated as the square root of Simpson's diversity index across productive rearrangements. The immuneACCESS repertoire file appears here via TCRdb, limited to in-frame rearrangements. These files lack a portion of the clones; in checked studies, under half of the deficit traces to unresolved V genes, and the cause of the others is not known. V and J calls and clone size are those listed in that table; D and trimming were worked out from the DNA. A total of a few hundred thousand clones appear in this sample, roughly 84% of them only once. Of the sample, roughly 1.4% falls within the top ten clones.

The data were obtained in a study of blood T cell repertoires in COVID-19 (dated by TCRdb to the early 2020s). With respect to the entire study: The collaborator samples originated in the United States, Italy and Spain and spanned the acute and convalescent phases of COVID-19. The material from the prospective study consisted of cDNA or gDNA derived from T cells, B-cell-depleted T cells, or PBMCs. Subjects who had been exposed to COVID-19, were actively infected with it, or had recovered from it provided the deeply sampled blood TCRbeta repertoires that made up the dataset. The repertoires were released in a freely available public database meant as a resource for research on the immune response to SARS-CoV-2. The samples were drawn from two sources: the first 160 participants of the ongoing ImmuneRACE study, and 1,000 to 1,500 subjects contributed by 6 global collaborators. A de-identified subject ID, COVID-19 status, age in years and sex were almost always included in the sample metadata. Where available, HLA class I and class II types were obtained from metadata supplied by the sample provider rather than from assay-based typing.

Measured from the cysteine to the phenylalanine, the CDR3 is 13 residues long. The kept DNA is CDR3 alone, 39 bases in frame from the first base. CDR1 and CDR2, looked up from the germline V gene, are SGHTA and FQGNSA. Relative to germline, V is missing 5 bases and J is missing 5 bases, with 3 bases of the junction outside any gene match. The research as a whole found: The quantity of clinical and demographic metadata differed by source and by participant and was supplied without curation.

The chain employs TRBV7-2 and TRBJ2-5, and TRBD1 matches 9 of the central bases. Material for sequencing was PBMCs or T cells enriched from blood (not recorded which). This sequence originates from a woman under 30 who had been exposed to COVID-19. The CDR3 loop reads CASSLGTGETQYF. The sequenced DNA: TGTGCCAGCAGCCTCGGGACAGGGGAGACCCAGTACTTC.